This T cell receptor beta chain was identified during a study of T cells in localized non-small cell lung cancer. Whole-study results and caveats: Adjacent lung was found to contain a median roughly 58 of the top 100 tumor clones. Elevated circulating T cell density in blood was associated with longer overall survival. Adjacent uninvolved lung had the highest clonality, suggesting focused antigen responses.

Only in-frame clones appear in the TCRdb table, and some are missing; sequencing was by immunoSEQ multiplex PCR. The repertoire holds 60,000 or so clones, with about four fifths as singletons. For this clone: The antigen remains unidentified.

The clonotype originates from a man aged 40-75 years with stage II lung adenocarcinoma. The sample in question was PBMCs, obtained before any cancer treatment.

The CDR3 spells CASSGQILGGTEAFF. The CDR3 coding sequence is TGTGCCAGTAGTGGACAGATCCTAGGGGGGACTGAAGCTTTCTTT. The gene calls are TRBV19 and TRBJ1-1, with D tentatively TRBD1 (6 bases). Germline CDR1 reads LNHDA; CDR2 reads SQIVND (reference sequence). This CDR3 has 15 amino acids. Trimming shortened V by 5 bases and J by 5 bases, and 18 bases separated the two germline ends.